This passage covers 16 T cell receptor beta chains from one sample sequenced in a study of blood T cells in healthy people across ages. A second about 7 to 11 cycle PCR used barcoded and J-beta primers. TCRdb analysed the 5' RACE reads with MiXCR anew, one entry per CDR3 protein. The sample has nearly 1 million distinct CDR3 sequences; around 54% are singletons. Material for sequencing was blood. These receptor sequences come from a woman aged 60-75 years in good health.

This clonotype has a handful of counts. The V call is TRBV27, the J call TRBJ2-7, with 7 bases matching TRBD1. CDR3 length: 14 residues. J was trimmed by 2 bases and V by 6 bases; bases with no gene match: 7. The germline gives CDR1 MNHEY, CDR2 SMNVEV (reference sequence). In DNA form, the CDR3 reads TGTGCCAGCAGCCCGGGACAGACCCCCTACGAGCAGTACTTC. As protein: CASSPGQTPYEQYF.

This clonotype has only a few counts. The chain combines TRBV7-2 with TRBJ2-5; tentatively, D is TRBD2 (5 bases). CDR1 SGHTA and CDR2 FQGNSA come from the germline V gene. The CDR3 is 16 residues long. The V and J ends lost 1 base and 2 bases respectively, with 14 bases between them. The CDR3 protein is CASSLGRVTGQETQYF. DNA of the CDR3: TGTGCCAGCAGCTTAGGGCGGGTGACCGGGCAAGAGACCCAGTACTTC.

This clonotype has only one observation. At one end, the junction sequence differs from germline, possibly due to a read error. The chain links TRBV7-9 to TRBJ2-3; TRBD1 is a possible D gene (6 bases). Germline V lookup: CDR1 SEHNR, CDR2 FQNEAQ (reference sequence). The CDR3 is 15 amino acids. Here the CDR3 reads CASSLAPQGTDTRYF. The CDR3 bases are TGTGCCAGCAGCTTAGCACCACAGGGCACAGATACGCGGTATTTT.

The chain combines TRBV4-1 with TRBJ2-7; no definite D call. V was trimmed by 6 bases and J by 3 bases, leaving 15 bases between them. Germline values: CDR1 MGHRA, CDR2 YSYEKL. The CDR3 covers 14 residues. CDR3 sequence: CASSGCFPYYEQYF. DNA for the CDR3: TGCGCCAGCAGTGGATGTTTCCCTTACTACGAGCAGTACTTC.

This rearrangement joins TRBV2 to TRBJ2-1; TRBD2 aligns across 10 bases. Unmatched junction bases numbered 5, after V lost 6 bases and J lost 3 bases. The germline CDR1 and CDR2 sequences are SNHLY and FYNNEI. This CDR3 spans 15 amino acids. CDR3 DNA: TGTGCCAGCAGGCTACTAGCGGGGAGCTACAATGAGCAGTTCTTC. Translated: CASRLLAGSYNEQFF.

This clonotype was observed many times. J is TRBJ2-3 and V is TRBV20-1; D uncertain. The germline gives CDR1 DFQATT, CDR2 SNEGSKA (reference sequence). V was clipped by 4 bases and J by 0 bases, with 5 bases between them. The CDR3 loop spans 12 amino acids. The DNA of the CDR3 is TGCAGTGCTATCGGTAGCACAGATACGCAGTATTTT. This sequence encodes CSAIGSTDTQYF.

The rearrangement joins TRBV2 to TRBJ2-2, with D maybe TRBD2 (6 bases). The CDR3 consists of 12 residues. Germline-derived CDR1 and CDR2 are SNHLY and FYNNEI. Trimming took off 7 bases at V and 3 bases at J, with 6 bases between the two ends. The CDR3 nucleotides read TGTGCCAGCACGGGGGACACCGGGGAGCTGTTTTTT. Translating it yields CASTGDTGELFF.

This sequence joins TRBV28 and TRBJ2-5, with a weak D call TRBD1 (5 bases). V was cut by 10 bases and J by 5 bases, with 20 bases left in between. Germline assignment: CDR1 MDHEN and CDR2 SYDVKM. This CDR3 is built from 14 residues. The CDR3: CATDSGQVRETQYF. CDR3 in DNA: TGTGCCACCGATTCAGGGCAAGTGAGGGAGACCCAGTACTTC.

This clonotype occurred a few times. The chain links TRBV4-1 to TRBJ2-5; D is perhaps TRBD2 (6 bases). Trimming left V 3 bases short and J 0 bases short, with 14 bases between. CDR3 length equals 16 residues. Germline CDR1 reads MGHRA; CDR2 reads YSYEKL. CDR3 nucleotides: TGCGCCAGCAGCCAGGGGCGGGAAAGGTACCAAGAGACCCAGTACTTC. Translating it yields CASSQGRERYQETQYF.

This chain joins TRBV28 and TRBJ1-2; D possibly corresponds to TRBD1 (6 bases). Between the trimmed V and J ends, which lost 1 base and 4 bases, there was a span of 10 bases. The CDR3 has 14 amino acids. The germline V gene encodes CDR1 MDHEN and CDR2 SYDVKM. The CDR3 region has the DNA TGTGCCAGCAGTTTATATAGGGGGAGCTATGGCTACACCTTC. It codes for CASSLYRGSYGYTF.

This chain uses TRBV20-1 with TRBJ2-7, with 8 bases identical to TRBD2. The CDR3 spans 14 residues. CDR1 and CDR2 (germline): DFQATT, SNEGSKA (reference sequence). V was clipped by 0 bases and J by 4 bases; unmatched bases: 5. Here the CDR3 DNA reads TGCAGTGCTAGAGAGGGGACTAGTTTGTACGAGCAGTACTTC. As protein: CSAREGTSLYEQYF.

Notes on this clonotype: The junction departs from the called germline gene at one end, perhaps through a read error. The rearrangement uses TRBV20-1 and TRBJ2-5, with D perhaps TRBD1 (6 bases). CDR3 length equals 13 residues. CDR1 is DFQATT, CDR2 SNEGSKA, per germline (reference sequence). The CDR3 bases are TGCAGTGCGCAGGGGACGGGGCGAGAGTCCCAGTACTTC. Protein sequence: CSAQGTGRESQYF.

This clonotype showed up just a few times. This may arise from a read error, as a much more abundant clone is one base away. V usage is TRBV4-1 and J usage is TRBJ2-5; TRBD2 matches 15 bases. CDR3 length: 18 residues. Germline V lookup: CDR1 MGHRA, CDR2 YSYEKL. The V and J ends lost 0 bases and 11 bases, in that order; junction bases with no gene match: 13. The CDR3 loop reads CASSQDPRTSGRAGEQYF. DNA for the CDR3: TGCGCCAGCAGCCAAGACCCGCGGACTAGCGGGAGGGCCGGTGAGCAGTACTTC.

This chain connects TRBV6-5 to TRBJ2-7; perhaps TRBD2 as D (6 bases). Germline V gene sequence: CDR1 MNHEY, CDR2 SVGAGI. Trimming took 5 bases from V and 2 from J, leaving 16 bases between them. This CDR3 has 15 residues. The CDR3: CASSLIAATTYEQYF. CDR3 nucleotide sequence: TGTGCCAGCAGTCTAATAGCGGCAACAACCTACGAGCAGTACTTC.

The chain links TRBV9 to TRBJ2-4; TRBD1 aligns across 7 bases. The assigned J gene may be wrong: the sequence end matches TRBJ2-7 better. Per the germline V gene, CDR1 is SGDLS and CDR2 is YYNGEE. The CDR3 contains 15 residues. CDR3: CASSVGRGQSYEQYF. The CDR3 DNA sequence: TGTGCCAGCAGCGTAGGAAGGGGACAGAGCTACGAGCAGTACTTC.

The chain combines TRBV20-1 with TRBJ1-5; TRBD1 aligns across 7 bases. The germline CDR1 and CDR2 sequences are DFQATT and SNEGSKA (reference sequence). The V segment lost 5 bases and the J segment 7 bases; nucleotides outside the gene matches: 5. The CDR3 sequence is 12 residues long. CDR3 residues: CSAQTGDQPQHF. The CDR3 bases are TGCAGTGCTCAAACAGGGGACCAGCCCCAGCATTTT.